This T cell receptor beta chain was profiled in a study of T cells in Graves' hyperthyroidism and ophthalmopathy. V was pared by 3 bases and J by 6 bases, with 9 bases between. Germline lookup yields CDR1 SGHTA and CDR2 FQGNSA. This CDR3 has 13 amino acids. Amplification of TCR beta CDR3 regions was performed using RNA transcripts as template. The HTBI primer set drove a first-round RT-PCR of the TCR CDR3. TCRdb re-derived calls from the multiplex PCR reads in MiXCR, one entry per CDR3 protein. The repertoire has over 200,000 distinct CDR3 sequences, 15% to 20% of them found once; the top ten carry roughly 50%.

The rearrangement joins TRBV7-2 to TRBJ2-1; D gene unclear. The clonotype comes from a man aged 45-65 years with Graves' hyperthyroidism. The sequenced sample consisted of blood. The CDR3 spells CASSFMRLNEQFF. The CDR3 region has the DNA TGTGCCAGCAGCTTTATGCGACTCAATGAGCAGTTCTTC.